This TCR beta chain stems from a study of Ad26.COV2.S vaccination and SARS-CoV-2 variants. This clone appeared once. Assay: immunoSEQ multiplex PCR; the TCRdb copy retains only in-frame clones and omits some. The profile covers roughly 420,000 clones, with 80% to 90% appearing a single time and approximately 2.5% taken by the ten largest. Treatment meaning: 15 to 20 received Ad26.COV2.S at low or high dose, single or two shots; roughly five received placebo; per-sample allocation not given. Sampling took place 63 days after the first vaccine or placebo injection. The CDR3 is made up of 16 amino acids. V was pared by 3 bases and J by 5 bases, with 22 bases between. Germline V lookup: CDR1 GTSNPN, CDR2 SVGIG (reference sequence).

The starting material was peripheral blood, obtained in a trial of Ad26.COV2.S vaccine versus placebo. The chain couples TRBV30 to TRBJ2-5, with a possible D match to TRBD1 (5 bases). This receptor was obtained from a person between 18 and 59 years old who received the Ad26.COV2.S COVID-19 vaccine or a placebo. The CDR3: CAWRRQFPSLVETQYF. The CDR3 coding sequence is TGTGCCTGGAGGCGACAGTTCCCTTCGCTTGTGGAGACCCAGTACTTC.